The 29 T cell receptor beta chains in this list originate from one sample, sequenced in a study of cytomegalovirus exposure and HLA in healthy donors. PCR involved 60 Vbeta and 13 Jbeta primers. This table comes from immunoSEQ multiplex PCR, and its TCRdb copy is limited to in-frame clones, with some not included. The sample includes some 200,000 clones, approximately 80% seen only once; the top ten take 0.58%. Sequencing was carried out using PBMCs. These receptors were collected from a woman between 40 and 50 years old in good health and CMV-seronegative.

This chain connects TRBV19 to TRBJ2-1; TRBD2 matches 11 bases. The V and J ends lost 7 bases and 8 bases, in that order; junction bases with no gene match: 13. This CDR3 has 16 residues. CDR1 LNHDA and CDR2 SQIVND come from the germline V gene (reference sequence). The CDR3 reads CASKGLAGTFGHEQFF. The CDR3 nucleotides are TGTGCCAGTAAAGGACTAGCGGGCACATTTGGGCATGAGCAGTTCTTC.

This clone was seen a few times. The gene calls are TRBV6-5 and TRBJ1-6; no reliable D call. Trimming took 5 bases from V and 13 from J, leaving 21 bases between them. Germline CDR1 MNHEY, CDR2 SVGAGI. The CDR3 consists of 15 residues. CDR3 sequence (DNA): TGTGCCAGCAGTAACCGCGGGGTTCTTAAGATCCCCCTCCACTTT. The encoded protein is CASSNRGVLKIPLHF.

The chain combines TRBV10-3 with TRBJ1-3, with D possibly TRBD1 on 5 matching bases. Trimming pared 11 bases from V and 2 bases from J, leaving 25 bases between. Germline CDR1 and CDR2: ENHRY and SYGVKD. CDR3 size: 17 residues. The CDR3, as DNA: TGTGCCGCGGAAATAAGGAGCGGGCGAGGGGCTGGAAACACCATATATTTT. This sequence encodes CAAEIRSGRGAGNTIYF.

CDR3 region: CASSELGGGIQYF. In DNA form, the CDR3 reads TGTGCCAGCAGCGAGCTTGGGGGCGGCATTCAGTACTTC. This rearrangement joins TRBV6-5 to TRBJ2-4; a possible D gene is TRBD1 (6 bases). Germline CDR1 reads MNHEY; CDR2 reads SVGAGI. V lost 6 bases and J 9 bases, leaving 15 bases between the germline ends. CDR3 length equals 13 residues.

This clone has more than one count but fewer than ten. The chain couples TRBV6-1 to TRBJ1-6, with 11 bases aligning to TRBD1. J was trimmed by 10 bases and V by 8 bases; bases with no gene match: 7. The V gene's germline CDR1 is MNHNS and CDR2 SASEGT. The CDR3 contains 14 residues. CDR3 DNA: TGTGCCAGCGAACCCGGGACAGGGGGATCACCCCTCCACTTT. It encodes CASEPGTGGSPLHF.

The chain couples TRBV7-9 to TRBJ2-7; D might be TRBD1 (6 bases). CDR1 is SEHNR, CDR2 FQNEAQ, per germline (reference sequence). The length of the CDR3 is 14 residues. Trimming shortened V by 1 base and J by 3 bases, and 10 bases separated the two germline ends. CDR3 residues: CASSLGGLGYEQYF. The DNA of the CDR3 is TGTGCCAGCAGCTTAGGGGGGCTGGGCTACGAGCAGTACTTC.

The V call is TRBV2, the J call TRBJ2-5; the match to TRBD1 covers 9 bases. Germline V gene sequence: CDR1 SNHLY, CDR2 FYNNEI. This CDR3 comprises 14 residues. J was trimmed by 5 bases and V by 2 bases; bases with no gene match: 3. Written as DNA, the CDR3 is TGTGCCAGCAGTGAATGGGACAGGGCGGAGACCCAGTACTTC. Its translation is CASSEWDRAETQYF.

This sequence joins TRBV9 and TRBJ2-1; D is possibly TRBD2 (5 bases). The CDR3 contains 13 residues. Germline V lookup: CDR1 SGDLS, CDR2 YYNGEE. Trimming took off 4 bases at V and 2 bases at J, with 7 bases between the two ends. The chain's CDR3 is CASSRLTYNEQFF. CDR3 coding DNA: TGTGCCAGCAGCCGACTAACCTACAATGAGCAGTTCTTC.

The rearrangement joins TRBV7-8 to TRBJ2-7; 9 bases line up with TRBD1. Germline CDR1 is SGHVS and CDR2 is FQNEAQ. The J segment lost 4 bases and the V segment lost 5 bases, leaving 6 bases of the junction unmatched. The CDR3 sequence is 14 residues long. In DNA, the CDR3 is TGTGCCAGCAGCCCGGACAGGGGAGCATACGAGCAGTACTTC. This sequence encodes CASSPDRGAYEQYF.

The chain carries TRBV30 and TRBJ1-1, with a weak D call TRBD1 (6 bases). Deletions cut 4 bases from V and 0 bases from J, with 9 bases between. The CDR3 extends over 13 amino acids. Germline CDR1 reads GTSNPN; CDR2 reads SVGIG (reference sequence). The CDR3 bases are TGTGCCTGGACTACAGGGTTGAACACTGAAGCTTTCTTT. Amino acid sequence: CAWTTGLNTEAFF.

The V and J genes are TRBV5-8 and TRBJ1-2; possibly TRBD1 for D (5 bases). Germline V gene lookup returns CDR1 SGHTS and CDR2 YDEGEE. The CDR3 contains 12 residues. Trimming shortened V by 5 bases and J by 8 bases, and 13 bases separated the two germline ends. Here the CDR3 reads CASRRLRGGYTF. The CDR3 nucleotides read TGTGCCAGCAGAAGGTTAAGGGGAGGCTACACCTTC. The full variable domain, in which reference TRBV5-8 and TRBJ1-2 provide the parts outside the CDR3, is EAGVTQSPTHLIKTRGQQATLRCSPISGHTSVYWYQQALGLGLQFLLWYDEGEERNRGNFPPRFSGRQFPNYSSELNVNALELEDSALYLCASRRLRGGYTFGSGTRLTVV.

The chain employs TRBV2 and TRBJ2-1, with TRBD2 matching over 8 bases. The germline V gene has CDR1 SNHLY and CDR2 FYNNEI. V lost 8 bases, J lost 1 base, and 10 bases stayed unmatched. The CDR3 is 16 residues long. The CDR3 nucleotides read TGTGCCAGCCGGGGACTAGGACGGAGATCCTACAATGAGCAGTTCTTC. Amino acids: CASRGLGRRSYNEQFF.

The chain joins TRBV6-1 to TRBJ1-4, with D perhaps TRBD1 (6 bases). The V gene lost 7 bases and the J gene lost 8 bases, with 20 bases spanning the gap. This CDR3 comprises 15 residues. Germline V gene sequence: CDR1 MNHNS, CDR2 SASEGT. The CDR3 is CASTTGGLPREKLFF. CDR3 bases: TGTGCCAGCACAACGGGGGGCCTTCCCCGGGAAAAACTGTTTTTT.

The V call is TRBV10-3, the J call TRBJ1-2; D gene uncertain. This CDR3 has 13 amino acids. Germline V gives CDR1 ENHRY, CDR2 SYGVKD. V dropped 4 bases and J dropped 8 bases, with 14 bases sitting between them. Here the CDR3 DNA reads TGTGCCATCAGTGCATCGGGAGGAGAGGGCTACACCTTC. It is translated as CAISASGGEGYTF.

The V gene is TRBV11-3, the J gene TRBJ2-7; a weak D match, TRBD1 (6 bases). CDR3 size: 13 residues. The germline CDR1 and CDR2 sequences are SGHNT and YENEEA. V was shortened by 7 bases and J by 4 bases, with 14 bases between the two germline ends. CDR3 DNA: TGTGCCAGCAACCAGGGGTGGGAGTACGAGCAGTACTTC. This gives the protein CASNQGWEYEQYF.

This chain links TRBV7-8 with TRBJ2-1; D ambiguous. V shed 2 bases and J shed 7 bases, with 12 bases lying between them. Germline V CDR1 and CDR2: SGHVS, FQNEAQ. CDR3 length equals 14 residues. The CDR3 here is CASSLTLTWNEQFF. CDR3 bases: TGTGCCAGCAGCTTAACCCTGACTTGGAATGAGCAGTTCTTC. Supplemented by reference TRBV7-8 and TRBJ2-1, the full variable domain reads GAGVSQSPRYKVAKRGQDVALRCDPISGHVSLFWYQQALGQGPEFLTYFQNEAQLDKSGLPSDRFFAERPEGSVSTLKIQRTQQEDSAVYLCASSLTLTWNEQFFGPGTRLTVL.

The rearrangement links TRBV5-6 to TRBJ2-3; 8 bases match TRBD1. This CDR3 has 14 amino acids. Germline CDR1 is SGHDT and CDR2 is YYEEEE. Trimming removed 5 bases from V and 1 base from J; junction bases left unmatched: 3. The CDR3 DNA reads as TGTGCCAGCAGGCGGACAGGGCGCACAGATACGCAGTATTTT. Translating gives CASRRTGRTDTQYF.

The chain links TRBV6-5 to TRBJ1-2, with D tentatively TRBD1 (6 bases). Germline CDR1 MNHEY, CDR2 SVGAGI. The CDR3 is 13 amino acids. Trimming left V 5 bases short and J 8 bases short, with 15 bases between. The CDR3 protein is CASSEDSLRGYTF. The DNA for the CDR3 is TGTGCCAGCAGTGAGGACAGTCTAAGAGGCTACACCTTC.

The rearrangement links TRBV19 to TRBJ1-1; TRBD1 agrees at 8 bases. The CDR3 runs 12 residues. Trimming removed 10 bases from V and 7 bases from J; junction bases left unmatched: 8. Per germline, CDR1 LNHDA and CDR2 SQIVND (reference sequence). This CDR3 is CATRQGSGEAFF. The CDR3 bases are TGTGCCACCCGACAGGGGTCGGGTGAAGCTTTCTTT.

V is TRBV19 and J is TRBJ2-7, with 8 bases that match TRBD2. CDR1 is LNHDA and CDR2 is SQIVND in the germline V gene (reference sequence). J lost 0 bases, V lost 6 bases, and 7 bases had no gene match. The CDR3 is 15 residues long. Here the CDR3 DNA reads TGTGCCAGTAGAAGCTTAGCGGGAAGCTCCTACGAGCAGTACTTC. This sequence encodes CASRSLAGSSYEQYF.

J is TRBJ2-1 and V is TRBV5-6; TRBD2 matches at 7 bases. Germline values: CDR1 SGHDT, CDR2 YYEEEE. The CDR3 totals 15 residues. V lost 1 base to trimming and J lost 6 bases; unmatched junction nucleotides: 7. The CDR3 coding sequence is TGTGCCAGCAGCTTGTTGGGGGGGGTCTTCAATGAGCAGTTCTTC. Translated, it gives CASSLLGGVFNEQFF.

The chain recombines TRBV6-1 with TRBJ2-7; a possible D gene is TRBD2 (5 bases). Trimming took 6 bases from V and 3 from J, leaving 15 bases between them. CDR1 is MNHNS, CDR2 SASEGT, per germline. The CDR3 has 14 amino acids. Here the CDR3 reads CASSRASEGYEQYF. The CDR3, as DNA: TGTGCCAGCAGCCGCGCCTCCGAGGGCTACGAGCAGTACTTC.

The V gene is TRBV9, the J gene TRBJ2-7; 10 bases match TRBD1. V shed 3 bases and J 2 bases; nucleotides not matched to a gene: 8. Germline V lookup: CDR1 SGDLS, CDR2 YYNGEE. This CDR3 is built from 16 residues. The CDR3 coding sequence is TGTGCCAGCAGCGAGGGGACAGGACAGGGGGCCTACGAGCAGTACTTC. This translates into CASSEGTGQGAYEQYF.

This clone was observed a handful of times. For the CDR3, the DNA is TGTGCCAGCAGAGTACAGGGACTAGCGGCTGGGGCCAACGTCCTGACTTTC. Amino acids: CASRVQGLAAGANVLTF. The chain employs TRBV5-6 and TRBJ2-6; 11 bases are a match to TRBD2. The CDR3 sequence is 17 residues long. Germline V CDR1 and CDR2: SGHDT, YYEEEE. With V trimmed by 5 bases and J by 2 bases, 6 bases remained unmatched.

With respect to this clone: An end of the junction does not agree with germline; a read error may underlie this. The chain links TRBV25-1 to TRBJ1-2, with D unresolved. Germline V gene sequence: CDR1 MGHDK, CDR2 SYGVNS. This CDR3 region has 15 residues. In nucleotides, the CDR3 is TGTGCCAGCAGTGAATATGGCAAAGAGGGAAATGGCTACCCCTTC. Encoded protein: CASSEYGKEGNGYPF.

This clone was found once. The chain joins TRBV5-4 to TRBJ2-5; 9 nucleotides line up with TRBD1. The CDR3 consists of 14 residues. Unmatched junction bases numbered 7, after V lost 7 bases and J lost 3 bases. The germline gives CDR1 SGHNT, CDR2 YYREEE (reference sequence). CDR3 DNA sequence: TGTGCCAGCGGCCCGGACAGGGGTAAAGAGACCCAGTACTTC. Its protein product is CASGPDRGKETQYF.

The chain recombines TRBV7-8 with TRBJ2-1, with D unresolved. Germline V gene data show CDR1 as SGHVS and CDR2 as FQNEAQ. The CDR3 sequence is 12 residues long. The V end was cut by 5 bases, the J end by 8 bases, with 10 bases between. The CDR3 loop reads CASSPSSDEQFF. The DNA for the CDR3 is TGTGCCAGCAGCCCATCGAGTGATGAGCAGTTCTTC.

The J gene is TRBJ2-1, the V gene TRBV2; 7 bases match TRBD1. CDR1 and CDR2 (germline): SNHLY, FYNNEI. The junction had 6 bases not matched to a gene; V was cut back by 7 bases and J by 0 bases. This CDR3 region has 15 residues. The CDR3 coding sequence is TGTGCCAGCATACAGGGGCGCAGCTCCTACAATGAGCAGTTCTTC. It specifies CASIQGRSSYNEQFF.

This chain links TRBV27 with TRBJ1-5; D not certain. The V end lost 3 bases, the J end lost 9 bases, and 24 bases lay between the germline ends. The germline CDR1 and CDR2 sequences are MNHEY and SMNVEV (reference sequence). This CDR3 is built from 17 residues. This CDR3 reads CASSLRGSEYQFWPQHF. CDR3 DNA sequence: TGTGCCAGCAGTTTGAGAGGGAGCGAATATCAGTTCTGGCCCCAGCATTTT.